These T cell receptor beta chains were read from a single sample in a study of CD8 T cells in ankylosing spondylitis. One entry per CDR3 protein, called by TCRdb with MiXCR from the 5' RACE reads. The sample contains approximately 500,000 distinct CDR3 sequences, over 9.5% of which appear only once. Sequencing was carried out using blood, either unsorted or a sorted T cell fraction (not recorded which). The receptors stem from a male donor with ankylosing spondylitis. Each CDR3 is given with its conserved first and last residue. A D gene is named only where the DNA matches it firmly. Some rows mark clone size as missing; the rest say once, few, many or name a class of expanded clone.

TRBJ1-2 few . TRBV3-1 TGTGCCAGCAGCCCTGGACTGTCCTATGGCTACACCTTC CASSPGLSYGYTF
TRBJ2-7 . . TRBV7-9 TGTGCCAGCAGAAAAACGGGAGAGGTATACGAGCAGTACTTC CASRKTGEVYEQYF
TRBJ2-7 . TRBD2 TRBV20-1 TGCACTGGGGCGTCTGGAGCGGGAGGTTCCTACGAGCAGTACTTC CTGASGAGGSYEQYF
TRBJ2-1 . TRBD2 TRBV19 TGTGCCAGTAGTATAGGGACTAGCGGGAGGTACAATGAGCAGTTCTTC CASSIGTSGRYNEQFF
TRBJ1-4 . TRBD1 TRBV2 TGTGCCAGCAGTACAGGGGGAACTAATGAAAAACTGTTTTTT CASSTGGTNEKLFF
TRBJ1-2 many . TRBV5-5 TGTGCCAGCAGCTCTAAGGCTGGGCTCGGGTATGGCTACACCTTC CASSSKAGLGYGYTF
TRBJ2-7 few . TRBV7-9 TGTGCCAGCAGCATACCGGGGGACAGTGGATCCTACGAGCAGTACTTC CASSIPGDSGSYEQYF
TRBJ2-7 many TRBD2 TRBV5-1 TGCGCCAGCAGCTTAAAACTAGCGGGAGCTTGGGAGCAGTACTTC CASSLKLAGAWEQYF
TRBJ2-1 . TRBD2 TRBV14 TGTGCCAGCAGCCAAGTGACTAGCGGAACTATTATCTTC CASSQVTSGTIIF
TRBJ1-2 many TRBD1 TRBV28 TGTGCCAGCAGTTCGACAGGGGGCGAGTTGTATGGCTACACCTTC CASSSTGGELYGYTF
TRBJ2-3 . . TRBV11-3 TGTGCCAGCAGCTTTTCGGCAGGGGTCGGAGATACGCAGTATTTT CASSFSAGVGDTQYF
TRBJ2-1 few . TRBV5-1 TGCGCCAGCAGCTCGCTGGTGGGGGAGGACCAGTTCTTC CASSSLVGEDQFF
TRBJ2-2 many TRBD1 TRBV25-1 TGTGCCAGCAGTCCTCTATGGACAGGTTCGGCCGGGGAGCTGTTTTTT CASSPLWTGSAGELFF
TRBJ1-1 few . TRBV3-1 TGTGCCAGCAGCCAAGGGGGCATCGCTGAAGCTTTCTTT CASSQGGIAEAFF
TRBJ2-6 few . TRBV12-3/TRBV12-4 TGTGCCAGCATCCTAGGGGCTGGGGCCAACGTCCTGACTTTC CASILGAGANVLTF
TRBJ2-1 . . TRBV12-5 TGTGCTAGTGGTTTGAGACTTCACAATGAGCAGTTCTTC CASGLRLHNEQFF
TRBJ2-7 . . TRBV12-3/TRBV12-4 TGTGCCAGCAGTTTGAGAGCCGCCGCGGGAGAGCAGTACTTC CASSLRAAAGEQYF
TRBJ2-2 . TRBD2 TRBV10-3 TGTGCCACTCGACTAGCGGGGACCGGGGAGCTGTTTTTT CATRLAGTGELFF
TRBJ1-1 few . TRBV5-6 TGTGCCAGCAGCCGACAACAGCTCCACGAAGCTTTCTTT CASSRQQLHEAFF
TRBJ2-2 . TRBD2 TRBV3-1 TGTGCCAGCAGTCTACTAGCGGGCGGGGAGCTGTTTTTT CASSLLAGGELFF
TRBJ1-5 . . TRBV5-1 TGCGCCAGCAGCATCCTAGGGGGAACCAATCAGCCCCAGCATTTT CASSILGGTNQPQHF
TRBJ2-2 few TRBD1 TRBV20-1 TGCAGTGCTAGGACAGGGGGGAGGACCGGGGAGCTGTTTTTT CSARTGGRTGELFF
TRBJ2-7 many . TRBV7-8 TGTGCCAGCAGCCCCCAGTACGAGCAGTACTTC CASSPQYEQYF
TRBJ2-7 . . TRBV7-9 TGTGCCAGCAGCTACGGCCTGGGGGGCTACGAGCAGTACTTC CASSYGLGGYEQYF